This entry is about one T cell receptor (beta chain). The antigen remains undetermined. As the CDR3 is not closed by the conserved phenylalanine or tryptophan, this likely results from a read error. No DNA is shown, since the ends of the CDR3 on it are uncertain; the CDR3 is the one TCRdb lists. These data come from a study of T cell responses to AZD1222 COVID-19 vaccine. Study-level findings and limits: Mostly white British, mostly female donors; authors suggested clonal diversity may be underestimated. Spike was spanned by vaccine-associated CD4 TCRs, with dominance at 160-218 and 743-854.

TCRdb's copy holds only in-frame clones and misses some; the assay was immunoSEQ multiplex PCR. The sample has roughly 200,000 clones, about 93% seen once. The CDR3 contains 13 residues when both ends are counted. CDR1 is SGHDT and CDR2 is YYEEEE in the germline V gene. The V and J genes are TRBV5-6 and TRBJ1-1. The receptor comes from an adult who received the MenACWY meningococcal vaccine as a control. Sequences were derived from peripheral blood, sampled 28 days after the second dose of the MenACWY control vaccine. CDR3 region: CASSLGYPGGKTL.